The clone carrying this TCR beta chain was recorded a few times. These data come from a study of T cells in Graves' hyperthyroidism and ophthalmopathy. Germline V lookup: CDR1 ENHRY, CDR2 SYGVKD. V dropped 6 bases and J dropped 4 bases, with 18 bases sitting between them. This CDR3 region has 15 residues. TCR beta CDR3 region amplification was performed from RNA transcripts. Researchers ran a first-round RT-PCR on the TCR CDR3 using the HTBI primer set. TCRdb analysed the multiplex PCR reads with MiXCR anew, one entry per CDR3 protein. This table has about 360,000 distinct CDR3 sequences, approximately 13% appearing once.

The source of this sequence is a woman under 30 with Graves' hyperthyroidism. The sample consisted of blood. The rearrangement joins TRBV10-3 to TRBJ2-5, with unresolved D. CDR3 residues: CAISSFGPQTETQYF. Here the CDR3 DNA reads TGTGCCATCAGCTCGTTTGGTCCACAAACAGAGACCCAGTACTTC.